This T cell receptor beta chain was sequenced for a study of cytomegalovirus exposure and HLA in healthy donors. The study ran its PCR with 60 Vbeta and 13 Jbeta primers. The repertoire was sequenced with immunoSEQ multiplex PCR; TCRdb's copy has only in-frame clones and lacks some. The sample records around 170,000 clones, approximately 79% being singletons. As to this clone: Its antigen is not known.

General study results and limits: Sequence variants that were highly shared formed a cluster that was likely a sequencing artifact.

Input material: PBMCs. This clonotype originated in a man in his forties in good health and CMV-seropositive.

The DNA of the CDR3 is TGTGCCTGGAGTTGGCGGGACAATGAGCAGTTCTTC. Its protein is CAWSWRDNEQFF. The V gene is TRBV30, the J gene TRBJ2-1; D may be TRBD2 (5 bases). The CDR3 length is 12 residues. Looked up from germline, CDR1 is GTSNPN and CDR2 is SVGIG (reference sequence). V dropped 2 bases and J dropped 5 bases, with 7 bases sitting between them.